The T cell receptor beta chain under discussion was sequenced for a study of cytomegalovirus exposure and HLA in healthy donors. Across the whole study: As released early, the data held approximately 80 million unique TCRs from HLA-typed donors. Findings and limits, study-wide: In a later analysis, DRB1 alleles had the most associated TCRs; HLA-C alleles the fewest. Association of a missense DCLRE1C variant with TCR beta V- and J-gene trimming was reported in a later analysis.

Use of 60 Vbeta and 13 Jbeta primers characterized the PCR. Assay: immunoSEQ multiplex PCR; the TCRdb copy retains only in-frame clones and omits some. The data show some 91,000 clones, roughly three quarters seen once. As concerns this clone: Antigen specificity is unknown.

Trimming cost V 0 bases and J 4 bases, with 12 bases left between them. The germline V gene has CDR1 MNHNS and CDR2 SASEGT. The CDR3 has 15 residues. The sample taken for sequencing was PBMCs. This TCR derives from a woman aged 60 to 75 in good health and CMV-seronegative. The chain has TRBV6-1 and TRBJ1-2; weak D call: TRBD1 (5 bases). CDR3 protein: CASSEAGDSFYGYTF. For the CDR3, the DNA is TGTGCCAGCAGTGAAGCGGGTGACAGCTTCTATGGCTACACCTTC.